This paragraph reports one T cell receptor (beta chain). A read error is likely, as this CDR3 ends without the conserved phenylalanine or tryptophan. The DNA is omitted, as the CDR3 cannot be located on it reliably, and the CDR3 follows TCRdb's listing. The CDR3 has 14 residues if both end residues are counted. Out of about 10 ml of fresh peripheral blood, PBMCs were obtained. The study amplified TCR beta CDR3 regions using RNA transcripts. First-round RT-PCR employed HTBI primers, with a second-round multiplex PCR after it. TCRdb ran MiXCR on the multiplex PCR reads and lists one entry per CDR3 protein. The sample lists 620,000 or so distinct CDR3 sequences; about a fifth were seen once. The entry originates in a study of Graves' ophthalmopathy and Graves' hyperthyroidism.

The source material was peripheral blood. The TCR was taken from a young woman with stable Graves' hyperthyroidism. Some clones in this sample may be carry-over from other donors' samples. The rearrangement joins TRBV12-3 or TRBV12-4 to TRBJ2-5; TRBD1 is taken as the D call from the table, unchecked against the DNA. The CDR3 is CASSLGTGPSPQDY.